A selection of T cell receptor beta chains follows, all from one sample in a study of regulatory T cells in long-lasting Graves disease. TCRdb called the multiplex PCR reads again in MiXCR, with one record for every CDR3 protein. The table has roughly 420,000 distinct CDR3 sequences, about 17% seen once. These data were also reused for a study on T cells in Graves' hyperthyroidism and ophthalmopathy.

Specimen: peripheral blood mononuclear cells (PBMCs), collected at new diagnosis, from a patient treated with antithyroid drugs. The receptor set was obtained from a woman under 30 with Graves disease. Both conserved end residues are part of each CDR3. A D gene is named only where the DNA matches it firmly. For some rows the clone size is stated as once, few or many, or as a class when expanded; others skip it.

cdr3_nt cdr3_aa j_call v_call d_call clone_size
TGCGCCAGCAGTGCTCCGGACAGGGGGCAAGGAAACACCATATATTTT CASSAPDRGQGNTIYF TRBJ1-3 TRBV10-2 TRBD1 many
TGTGCCAGCAGTTACGCTGGCGCAAGCACAGATACGCAGTATTTT CASSYAGASTDTQYF TRBJ2-3 TRBV6-2/TRBV6-3 NA few
TGTGCCAGCAGCCGGAGAGCGGGAGGCAGCTCCTACGAGCAGTACTTC CASSRRAGGSSYEQYF TRBJ2-7 TRBV3-1 TRBD2 many
TGCAGCGCAAACGGACGTGGGACTTACAATGAGCAGTTCTTC CSANGRGTYNEQFF TRBJ2-1 TRBV29-1 NA many
TGTGCCAGCAGTTTATCGCAGAGGCAGACCCAGTACTTC CASSLSQRQTQYF TRBJ2-5 TRBV27 NA many
TGTGCCAGCAGAACCACGGGGATAAGGGAACCCCTCCACTTT CASRTTGIREPLHF TRBJ1-6 TRBV6-1 NA NA
TGCGCCAGCAGCTTCGAAGGGCTCTCCGGGGAGCTGTTTTTT CASSFEGLSGELFF TRBJ2-2 TRBV5-1 NA NA
TGTGCCAGCAGCTCGACACCCTCCTCTGGAAACACCATATATTTT CASSSTPSSGNTIYF TRBJ1-3 TRBV5-6 NA few
TGCGCCAGCAGCCAGGACAGCATCTCTGGAAACACCATATATTTT CASSQDSISGNTIYF TRBJ1-3 TRBV5-1 NA many
TGTGCCAGCGGAACAGGGCCTTCCTATAATTCACCCCTCCACTTT CASGTGPSYNSPLHF TRBJ1-6 TRBV28 NA medium-sized
TGTGCCAGCTCACCTGCCTCGGCTAGAGGAAATGAGCAGTTCTTC CASSPASARGNEQFF TRBJ2-1 TRBV18 NA many
TGTGCCAGCAGTGACCTTCCTAGCTTAGGTTCCTACGAGCAGTACTTC CASSDLPSLGSYEQYF TRBJ2-7 TRBV2 NA many
TGTGCCAGCAGTCGAGGACTAGCGGGGAACGGCGAGCAGTACTTC CASSRGLAGNGEQYF TRBJ2-7 TRBV7-6 TRBD2 many
TGCAGTGCTAGACCTTTCGGGACTAACAATGAGCAGTTCTTC CSARPFGTNNEQFF TRBJ2-1 TRBV20-1 TRBD2 many
TGTGCCACCAGCAGGACTCCAGGAAACAATGAGCAGTTCTTC CATSRTPGNNEQFF TRBJ2-1 TRBV15 NA NA
TGTGCCAGCAGTACAGGACCCCGCAACTATGGCTACACCTTC CASSTGPRNYGYTF TRBJ1-2 TRBV2 NA many
TGTGCCAGCAGCCAAGATCATAGTAGCTACGAGCAGTACTTC CASSQDHSSYEQYF TRBJ2-7 TRBV3-1 NA many
TGTGCCAGCAGTTACTCGGATCCCCCTCGGGAGACCCAGTACTTC CASSYSDPPRETQYF TRBJ2-5 TRBV6-2/TRBV6-3 NA many
TGTGCCAGCAGTGAAATGGGACAGAGGTATGGCTACACCTTC CASSEMGQRYGYTF TRBJ1-2 TRBV2 TRBD1 few
TGTGCCAGCAGCGTGGGGACAGCTAACTGGGAGCAGTACTTC CASSVGTANWEQYF TRBJ2-7 TRBV7-8 TRBD1 many
TGTGCCAGCAGCGCCCGGGCCATCCTTCGCGATGAGCAGTTCTTC CASSARAILRDEQFF TRBJ2-1 TRBV9 NA NA
TGTGCCAGCAGTCTTCAGGGGCCTTACTACGAGCAGTACTTC CASSLQGPYYEQYF TRBJ2-7 TRBV28 NA many
TGTGCCAGCAGCTTAGGTCGAGGGGCCAACTACGGGGAGCTGTTTTTT CASSLGRGANYGELFF TRBJ2-2 TRBV5-4 NA many
TGTGCCATCAGTGAGTCGATGGGAAGTGGTGGCTACACCTTC CAISESMGSGGYTF TRBJ1-2 TRBV10-3 NA many
TGTGCCAGTAGTAGAGAGGGCTCTGGGGCCAACGTCCTGACTTTC CASSREGSGANVLTF TRBJ2-6 TRBV19 NA few
TGTGCCACAGGCACAGGGAGCTCTGGAAACACCATATATTTT CATGTGSSGNTIYF TRBJ1-3 TRBV10-3 NA NA
TGTGCCAGCAGTTACAGCACAGGGGGCCAGCCCCAGCATTTT CASSYSTGGQPQHF TRBJ1-5 TRBV6-5 TRBD1 few
TGCGCCAGCAAAATTAGGTTAGGTCCCGAGGGAGAAGCTTTCTTT CASKIRLGPEGEAFF TRBJ1-1 TRBV4-1 NA few
TGTGCCAGCAGCGTGGGGACAGGGGGCGAATACATTCAGTACTTC CASSVGTGGEYIQYF TRBJ2-4 TRBV12-3/TRBV12-4 TRBD1 NA
TGTGCCTGGAACGGACAGGGGCAAGAGACCCAGTACTTC CAWNGQGQETQYF TRBJ2-5 TRBV30 TRBD1 few
TGTGCCAGCAGGCTAACAGGGTCCCTTGAGACCCAGTACTTC CASRLTGSLETQYF TRBJ2-5 TRBV28 NA many
TGTGCCACCTGGGGGGGCAAGCGGGGACTAGCGGCATCCGAAGAGACCCAGTACTTC CATWGGKRGLAASEETQYF TRBJ2-5 TRBV9 TRBD2 few
TGTGCCAGCAGTTTCGGACTAGCGGGGGAGACCCAGTACTTC CASSFGLAGETQYF TRBJ2-5 TRBV27 TRBD2 many
TGCGCCAGCAGTGAGTCACGAATGGGCTCTGGGGCCAACGTCCTGACTTTC CASSESRMGSGANVLTF TRBJ2-6 TRBV10-1 NA few
TGTGCCATCAGTGTCGGCGAGGCTAGCGGGACCTACAATGAGCAGTTCTTC CAISVGEASGTYNEQFF TRBJ2-1 TRBV10-3 TRBD2 few
TGTGCCAGACCGACTAGTTGCTACGAGCAGTACTTC CARPTSCYEQYF TRBJ2-7 TRBV9 NA NA
TGCGCCAGCAGCTTGCTACAGGGGAACTATGGCTACACCTTC CASSLLQGNYGYTF TRBJ1-2 TRBV5-1 TRBD1 many
TGCAGTGCTAACCCCAGTTCGTCAGGGACTGAAGCTTTCTTT CSANPSSSGTEAFF TRBJ1-1 TRBV20-1 NA many
TGTGCCAGCAGTTTCGACGTGGGACTAGCGGGAGTGTATGGTGAGCAGTTCTTC CASSFDVGLAGVYGEQFF TRBJ2-1 TRBV6-5 TRBD2 many
TGTGCCAGCAGCTTTCATGTGGGGGAGACCCAGTACTTC CASSFHVGETQYF TRBJ2-5 TRBV7-9 NA few
TGTGCCAGCAGCCTCGGGACAGGGGGCGCCGACACTGAAGCTCTCTTT CASSLGTGGADTEALF TRBJ1-1 TRBV28 TRBD1 NA
TGCGCCAGCAGCCAAGATGGCCCTCGGGACAGGGTCGACACTGAAGCTTTCTTT CASSQDGPRDRVDTEAFF TRBJ1-1 TRBV4-1 TRBD1 NA
TGTGCCAGCAGCTCGAATGGACAGGAGATCTATGGCTACACCTTC CASSSNGQEIYGYTF TRBJ1-2 TRBV7-2 TRBD1 NA
TGTGCCAGCAGCTTAGTGGTAGGCGAGCAGTACTTC CASSLVVGEQYF TRBJ2-7 TRBV11-2 NA many
TGCAGTGCTAGAGATCTGGGGACAGCCTCCTACGAGCAGTACTTC CSARDLGTASYEQYF TRBJ2-7 TRBV20-1 TRBD1 many
TGTGCCAGCAAGGAGCCCAATCAGCCCCAGCATTTT CASKEPNQPQHF TRBJ1-5 TRBV28 NA many
TGTGCCAGTAGTTTGAGGACCATGAACACTGAAGCTTTCTTT CASSLRTMNTEAFF TRBJ1-1 TRBV19 NA NA
TGTGCCAGCAGCGGGACGAACACCGGGGAGCTGTTTTTT CASSGTNTGELFF TRBJ2-2 TRBV6-4 NA many
NA CASSSSIGHYGYTF TRBJ1-2 TRBV28 NA many
TGTGCCAGCAGTCCGACCGTGGGGAACACTGAAGCTTTCTTT CASSPTVGNTEAFF TRBJ1-1 TRBV28 NA NA
TGTGCCAGCAGCCAAGGACTTGGGACTAGCGGGAGGTTTGATACGCAGTATTTT CASSQGLGTSGRFDTQYF TRBJ2-3 TRBV14 TRBD2 many
TGTGCCAGCTCACCGACGACAGGGGTGGGCACTGAAGCTTTCTTT CASSPTTGVGTEAFF TRBJ1-1 TRBV18 TRBD1 few
TGTGCCAGCTCCCCAAGGGGCGAGGCCTATGGCTACACCTTC CASSPRGEAYGYTF TRBJ1-2 TRBV6-2/TRBV6-3 NA NA
TGTGCCAGCTCACCGGGACGCAGCTCTGGAAACACCATATATTTT CASSPGRSSGNTIYF TRBJ1-3 TRBV18 NA few
TGTGCCAGCAGCACACAGGGGGCATATAGCAATCAGCCCCAGCATTTT CASSTQGAYSNQPQHF TRBJ1-5 TRBV9 TRBD1 NA